The 27 T cell receptor beta chains presented below share a single source sample, sequenced in a study of cytomegalovirus exposure and HLA in healthy donors. Vbeta (60) and Jbeta (13) primers were used in the PCR. This table comes from immunoSEQ multiplex PCR, and its TCRdb copy is limited to in-frame clones, with some not included. Here the sample spans over 150,000 clones, about four fifths being singletons. Sequences were obtained from PBMCs. These receptors were obtained from a man under 40 in good health and CMV-seropositive.

The genes are TRBV5-1 and TRBJ2-1, with 10 bases fitting TRBD2. Germline assignment: CDR1 SGHRS and CDR2 YFSETQ. The CDR3 is 16 amino acids. Trimming at V came to 3 bases and at J to 4 bases, leaving 7 bases not matched to a gene. Here the CDR3 DNA reads TGCGCCAGCAGCTACTTACTAGCGGGGAATTACAATGAGCAGTTCTTC. Its protein is CASSYLLAGNYNEQFF.

This clone appeared a single time. The gene calls are TRBV9 and TRBJ2-2; TRBD2 agrees at 7 bases. The CDR3 totals 14 residues. Losses at the gene ends were 0 bases for V and 7 bases for J; bases not matched to a gene: 3. Germline loops: CDR1 SGDLS, CDR2 YYNGEE. The CDR3 is CASSVGGEGGELFF. The DNA for the CDR3 is TGTGCCAGCAGCGTAGGCGGGGAGGGCGGGGAGCTGTTTTTT.

The chain joins TRBV5-6 to TRBJ2-5; the D is unclear. Germline CDR1 is SGHDT and CDR2 is YYEEEE. Between the trimmed V and J ends, which lost 0 bases and 5 bases, there was a span of 17 bases. The CDR3 totals 16 residues. CDR3 in DNA: TGTGCCAGCAGCTTGGCTAGTGAGAGTTTTTGGGAGACCCAGTACTTC. Translation: CASSLASESFWETQYF.

The chain recombines TRBV6-5 with TRBJ2-1, with 7 bases matching TRBD1. This CDR3 spans 15 amino acids. The trim removed 6 bases at V and 3 bases at J, leaving 8 bases unmatched. CDR1 is MNHEY and CDR2 is SVGAGI in the germline V gene. The CDR3 sequence: CASRWAQGNYNEQFF. The CDR3 region has the DNA TGTGCCAGCAGGTGGGCACAGGGGAACTACAATGAGCAGTTCTTC.

The sample holds a few counts of this clone. V is TRBV27 and J is TRBJ1-4, with a possible D match to TRBD1 (5 bases). The length of the CDR3 is 14 residues. With 4 bases removed from V and 0 bases from J, the gap between germline ends came to 6 bases. Germline-derived CDR1 and CDR2 are MNHEY and SMNVEV (reference sequence). In nucleotides, the CDR3 is TGTGCCAGCAGTTGGGGGGCAACTAATGAAAAACTGTTTTTT. This gives the protein CASSWGATNEKLFF.

The rearrangement uses TRBV4-3 and TRBJ1-5; TRBD1 is a possible D gene (5 bases). The CDR3 has 16 residues. The germline V gene has CDR1 LGHNA and CDR2 YSLEER. Trimming shortened V by 1 base and J by 6 bases, and 16 bases separated the two germline ends. The CDR3 sequence: CASSQVFSGLGQPQHF. CDR3 coding DNA: TGCGCCAGCAGCCAAGTCTTTTCAGGGTTGGGTCAGCCCCAGCATTTT.

The V gene is TRBV30, the J gene TRBJ1-5, with 8 bases identical to TRBD1. The CDR3 runs 13 residues. Germline CDR1 is GTSNPN and CDR2 is SVGIG (reference sequence). Germline trimming cut 2 bases from V and 6 bases from J; bases unmatched to any gene: 3. In DNA, the CDR3 is TGTGCCTGGAGTAAGCAGGGGGCTCAGCCCCAGCATTTT. Translated: CAWSKQGAQPQHF.

V is TRBV29-1 and J is TRBJ2-7; TRBD2 agrees at 8 bases. The CDR3 contains 14 residues. The ends lost 4 bases at V and 3 bases at J; junction bases unmatched: 8. The germline gives CDR1 SQVTM, CDR2 ANQGSEA. CDR3 sequence: CSVGVSGGSYEQYF. The CDR3 DNA is TGCAGCGTTGGGGTGTCGGGGGGGAGCTACGAGCAGTACTTC.

The chain joins TRBV5-4 to TRBJ2-7, with TRBD2 identical over 10 bases. Germline V gene data show CDR1 as SGHNT and CDR2 as YYREEE (reference sequence). The CDR3 extends over 16 amino acids. V lost 4 bases, J lost 1 base, and 8 bases stayed unmatched. The CDR3 nucleotides are TGTGCCAGCAGCCCTAGCGGGAGTTCTAGGTCCTACGAGCAGTACTTC. This gives the protein CASSPSGSSRSYEQYF.

This clone was picked up one time. This rearrangement joins TRBV7-6 to TRBJ2-1; 11 bases line up with TRBD2. The ends lost 1 base at V and 6 bases at J; junction bases unmatched: 2. Germline loops: CDR1 SGHVS, CDR2 FNYEAQ. The CDR3 totals 15 residues. The CDR3 spells CASSLGLAGGNEQFF. DNA of the CDR3: TGTGCCAGCAGCTTAGGCCTAGCGGGGGGCAATGAGCAGTTCTTC.

The rearrangement links TRBV27 to TRBJ2-1; the D gene is possibly TRBD1 (5 bases). Germline lookup yields CDR1 MNHEY and CDR2 SMNVEV (reference sequence). V was pared by 2 bases and J by 4 bases, with 9 bases between. The CDR3 has 14 amino acids. The CDR3 bases are TGTGCCAGCAGTTTACTGGGGCAGTACAATGAGCAGTTCTTC. Amino acids: CASSLLGQYNEQFF.

The gene calls are TRBV13 and TRBJ1-1, with 7 bases lining up with TRBD1. V gave up 5 bases and J gave up 1 base; unmatched junction bases: 4. The CDR3 covers 14 residues. Looked up from germline, CDR1 is PRHDT and CDR2 is FYEKMQ (reference sequence). The CDR3 reads CASSRGQANTEAFF. The DNA of the CDR3 is TGTGCCAGCAGCCGAGGACAGGCGAACACTGAAGCTTTCTTT.

The genes are TRBV12-5 and TRBJ2-1; D possibly corresponds to TRBD2 (6 bases). This CDR3 has 12 amino acids. With 1 base removed from V and 11 bases from J, the gap between germline ends came to 9 bases. Looked up from germline, CDR1 is LGHNT and CDR2 is FRNRAP. The DNA of the CDR3 is TGTGCTAGTGGTTTGGACACTAGCAAGCAGTTCTTC. Amino acid sequence: CASGLDTSKQFF.

The V gene is TRBV9, the J gene TRBJ1-4; TRBD1 matches 7 bases. CDR1 is SGDLS and CDR2 is YYNGEE in the germline V gene. The CDR3 has 15 residues. The V gene end was trimmed by 3 bases and the J gene end by 4 bases; junction bases not matched to a gene: 6. CDR3: CASSAGQPLNEKLFF. Written as DNA, the CDR3 is TGTGCCAGCAGCGCGGGACAGCCGCTTAATGAAAAACTGTTTTTT. The variable domain in full, with the rest retrieved from reference TRBV9 and TRBJ1-4, is DSGVTQTPKHLITATGQRVTLRCSPRSGDLSVYWYQQSLDQGLQFLIQYYNGEERAKGNILERFSAQQFPDLHSELNLSSLELGDSALYFCASSAGQPLNEKLFFGSGTQLSVL.

CDR3 sequence (DNA): TGCGCCAGCAGCCAAGGCAGGGAAGAGACCCAGTACTTC. It specifies CASSQGREETQYF. The V gene is TRBV4-1, the J gene TRBJ2-5; tentatively, D is TRBD1 (5 bases). The CDR3 is 13 residues long. V lost 1 base and J lost 3, with 6 bases in between. CDR1 is MGHRA, CDR2 YSYEKL, per germline.

The V call is TRBV6-5, the J call TRBJ1-1; no clear D. V was pared by 3 bases and J by 11 bases, with 10 bases between. Germline CDR1 reads MNHEY; CDR2 reads SVGAGI. The CDR3 is 11 residues long. The DNA of the CDR3 is TGTGCCAGCAGTTATTGGGAGATGGCTTTCTTT. Translation: CASSYWEMAFF.

The V call is TRBV12-5, the J call TRBJ2-7, with 9 bases aligning to TRBD2. The germline V gene encodes CDR1 LGHNT and CDR2 FRNRAP. This CDR3 contains 19 residues. The trim removed 0 bases at V and 4 bases at J, leaving 16 bases unmatched. CDR3 DNA: TGTGCTAGTGGTTTGGTTGGGGTCATCGGGAGTAGCGGGGGATACGAGCAGTACTTC. Encoded protein: CASGLVGVIGSSGGYEQYF.

The rearrangement joins TRBV19 to TRBJ1-2; D is uncertain. V shed 7 bases and J shed 2 bases, with 20 bases lying between them. The CDR3 covers 16 residues. Germline-derived CDR1 and CDR2 are LNHDA and SQIVND (reference sequence). CDR3 coding DNA: TGTGCCAGTACCCCCCTGTGGCAGGCTAAGAACTATGGCTACACCTTC. It encodes CASTPLWQAKNYGYTF.

The genes are TRBV5-1 and TRBJ2-1; 12 positions match TRBD2. V was pared by 1 base and J by 8 bases, with 7 bases of the junction left unmatched. Germline lookup yields CDR1 SGHRS and CDR2 YFSETQ. The CDR3 contains 16 residues. The chain's CDR3 is CASSLRPGLAGDEQFF. CDR3 sequence (DNA): TGCGCCAGCAGCTTGAGGCCGGGACTAGCGGGCGATGAGCAGTTCTTC.

The J gene is TRBJ1-6, the V gene TRBV6-6; 9 nucleotides agree with TRBD1. The CDR3 covers 14 residues. Germline V gene lookup returns CDR1 MNHNY and CDR2 SVGAGI (reference sequence). The V segment lost 5 bases and the J segment 9 bases; nucleotides outside the gene matches: 5. The CDR3 here is CASSPQGARSPLHF. As DNA, the CDR3 is TGTGCCAGCAGTCCACAGGGGGCTCGTTCACCCCTCCACTTT.

V gene TRBV5-1 combines with J gene TRBJ2-7; 12 bases fit TRBD2. The germline CDR1 and CDR2 sequences are SGHRS and YFSETQ. The CDR3 covers 15 residues. With 0 bases clipped from V and 4 bases from J, the junction kept 2 bases outside the gene matches. The DNA of the CDR3 is TGCGCCAGCAGCTTGGGACTAGCGGGAGTGTACGAGCAGTACTTC. Residues: CASSLGLAGVYEQYF.

This clone was observed a handful of times. V usage is TRBV6-5 and J usage is TRBJ2-1; D is ambiguous. The V end lost 2 bases, the J end lost 6 bases, and 11 bases lay between the germline ends. The CDR3 runs to 14 residues. CDR1 and CDR2 from the germline V gene are MNHEY and SVGAGI. The CDR3 loop reads CASSYPRPGNEQFF. DNA of the CDR3: TGTGCCAGCAGTTACCCCCGCCCAGGCAATGAGCAGTTCTTC.

The chain joins TRBV11-2 to TRBJ2-2; 8 positions agree with TRBD1. V dropped 6 bases and J dropped 2; count of bases not matched to a gene: 5. The CDR3 has 15 amino acids. CDR1 is SGHAT, CDR2 FQNNGV, per germline. The CDR3 here is CASRNTGGNTGELFF. For the CDR3, the DNA is TGTGCCAGCAGAAACACAGGGGGTAACACCGGGGAGCTGTTTTTT.

V gene TRBV6-5 combines with J gene TRBJ1-4, with TRBD1 matching 7 bases. CDR1 and CDR2 from the germline V gene are MNHEY and SVGAGI. CDR3 length equals 14 residues. Trimming cost V 6 bases and J 4 bases; bases outside gene matches: 5. The CDR3 here is CASREQGNNEKLFF. The CDR3 coding sequence is TGTGCCAGCAGGGAACAGGGGAATAATGAAAAACTGTTTTTT.

The chain is built from TRBV6-6 and TRBJ2-3; 9 bases agree with TRBD2. V gave up 5 bases and J gave up 2 bases; unmatched junction bases: 5. The CDR3 extends over 15 amino acids. Germline V lookup: CDR1 MNHNY, CDR2 SVGAGI (reference sequence). This CDR3 is CASSRLAGNTDTQYF. As DNA, the CDR3 is TGTGCCAGCAGTCGTCTAGCGGGGAACACAGATACGCAGTATTTT.

The chain employs TRBV6-6 and TRBJ1-2; 7 nucleotides align to TRBD1. The V gene's germline CDR1 is MNHNY and CDR2 SVGAGI (reference sequence). The ends lost 2 bases at V and 0 bases at J; junction bases unmatched: 3. This CDR3 has 15 residues. The CDR3 sequence: CASSYPGQTNYGYTF. The CDR3 DNA follows: TGTGCCAGCAGTTACCCGGGACAGACTAACTATGGCTACACCTTC.

For the CDR3, the DNA is TGTGCCAGCTCACCCGGGGGGTTTTATCATCAGCCCCAGCATTTT. Translation: CASSPGGFYHQPQHF. This chain uses TRBV18 with TRBJ1-5; tentative D call: TRBD1 (5 bases). Germline CDR1 reads KGHSH; CDR2 reads LQKENI. With 3 bases removed from V and 5 bases from J, the gap between germline ends came to 14 bases. This CDR3 is 15 amino acids long.